The subject of this entry is one T cell receptor beta chain. The V gene end was trimmed by 7 bases and the J gene end by 4 bases; junction bases not matched to a gene: 4. CDR1 is SNHLY and CDR2 is FYNNEI in the germline V gene. The CDR3 has 13 amino acids. Healthy Caucasian individuals from Russia aged roughly 6 to 100 were enrolled as donors. This record comes from a study of blood T cells in healthy people across ages. With a J-beta primer mix and a sample-barcoded 5' primer, a second PCR ran roughly 7 to 11 cycles. TCRdb redid the calling of the 5' RACE reads with MiXCR, one entry per CDR3 protein. The table lists 600,000 to 900,000 distinct CDR3 sequences, 25% to 30% of them singletons. Separately, the same data were catalogued under a study of T cells of mothers and their children. According to that study: A few healthy Caucasian mothers and their six children were the donors.

Sequencing input: blood. The V gene is TRBV2, the J gene TRBJ2-1, with 7 bases matching TRBD1. The receptor was derived from a boy aged 5-17 years in good health. CDR3 DNA: TGTGCCAGCAAACAGGGGTCATACAATGAGCAGTTCTTC. Translation gives CASKQGSYNEQFF.